The 11 T cell receptor beta chains presented below share a single source sample, sequenced in a study of cytotoxic CD8 clonotypes in ibrutinib-treated CLL. Here immunoSEQ multiplex PCR was the method, and the copy in TCRdb shows in-frame clones only, minus some. The sample lists some 150,000 clones; approximately 80% were seen once. The sample was PBMCs, taken after 12 months of ibrutinib treatment. These TCRs come from a human donor with chronic lymphocytic leukemia.

In DNA, the CDR3 is TGTGCCAGCAGCCCTTATTTGAGCTCCTACGAGCAGTACTTC. Its translation: CASSPYLSSYEQYF. V gene TRBV16 combines with J gene TRBJ2-7; D unresolved. Germline V gene sequence: CDR1 KGHSY, CDR2 FQNENV. The CDR3 runs 14 residues. Trimming took 4 bases from V and 0 from J, leaving 10 bases between them.

The chain couples TRBV5-4 to TRBJ2-7; 11 nucleotides line up with TRBD1. The J segment lost 4 bases and the V segment lost 2 bases, leaving 5 bases of the junction unmatched. Germline loops: CDR1 SGHNT, CDR2 YYREEE (reference sequence). The CDR3 is 15 amino acids. In nucleotides, the CDR3 is TGTGCCAGCAGCTTCGGGGGACAGGGGGTATACGAGCAGTACTTC. Protein sequence: CASSFGGQGVYEQYF.

V usage is TRBV9 and J usage is TRBJ2-1, with TRBD2 matching 8 bases. There are 16 residues in the CDR3. Unmatched junction bases numbered 8, after V lost 2 bases and J lost 4 bases. The germline V gene encodes CDR1 SGDLS and CDR2 YYNGEE. The CDR3 reads CASSVRSSGRYNEQFF. CDR3 nucleotide sequence: TGTGCCAGCAGCGTTAGATCTAGCGGGCGTTACAATGAGCAGTTCTTC.

V usage is TRBV30 and J usage is TRBJ2-1; 13 nucleotides line up with TRBD2. The V segment lost 4 bases and the J segment 3 bases; nucleotides outside the gene matches: 6. The germline CDR1 and CDR2 sequences are GTSNPN and SVGIG (reference sequence). CDR3 length: 16 amino acids. CDR3 nucleotides: TGTGCCTGGATGCCAGGACTAGCGGGGGTCTACAATGAGCAGTTCTTC. Residues: CAWMPGLAGVYNEQFF.

The V call is TRBV28, the J call TRBJ1-2; D is undetermined. V was pared by 7 bases and J by 4 bases, with 10 bases between. Germline V gives CDR1 MDHEN, CDR2 SYDVKM. The CDR3 extends over 12 amino acids. DNA of the CDR3: TGTGCCAGCACTAGACCGGGCTATGGCTACACCTTC. This translates into CASTRPGYGYTF.

This sequence joins TRBV5-1 and TRBJ2-1; D uncertain. Germline loops: CDR1 SGHRS, CDR2 YFSETQ. Deletions cut 1 base from V and 11 bases from J, with 7 bases between. The CDR3 is made up of 11 amino acids. CDR3 region: CASSLMEKQFF. The CDR3 bases are TGCGCCAGCAGCTTGATGGAAAAGCAGTTCTTC. The variable domain in full, with the rest retrieved from reference TRBV5-1 and TRBJ2-1, is KAGVTQTPRYLIKTRGQQVTLSCSPISGHRSVSWYQQTPGQGLQFLFEYFSETQRNKGNFPGRFSGRQFSNSRSEMNVSTLELGDSALYLCASSLMEKQFFGPGTRLTVL.

This clone has a handful of counts. This chain connects TRBV4-1 to TRBJ2-4, with no clear D. The CDR3 totals 15 residues. CDR1 and CDR2 (germline): MGHRA, YSYEKL. Trimming pared 3 bases from V and 1 base from J, leaving 10 bases between. The CDR3 coding sequence is TGCGCCAGCAGCCACATAGCCGTTGCCAAAAACATTCAGTACTTC. It specifies CASSHIAVAKNIQYF.

This clone was recorded once. The chain employs TRBV28 and TRBJ1-5, with D possibly matching TRBD1 (6 bases). CDR3 length equals 14 residues. V lost 6 bases to trimming and J lost 3 bases, with 12 bases between them. The germline V gene encodes CDR1 MDHEN and CDR2 SYDVKM. The CDR3 loop is CASRDSPFNQPQHF. The DNA of the CDR3 is TGTGCCAGCAGGGACAGTCCCTTCAATCAGCCCCAGCATTTT. Together with reference TRBV28 and TRBJ1-5, the CDR3 gives the full variable domain: DVKVTQSSRYLVKRTGEKVFLECVQDMDHENMFWYRQDPGLGLRLIYFSYDVKMKEKGDIPEGYSVSREKKERFSLILESASTNQTSMYLCASRDSPFNQPQHFGDGTRLSIL.

The chain couples TRBV30 to TRBJ1-2, with D tentatively TRBD1 (5 bases). Germline V CDR1 and CDR2: GTSNPN, SVGIG (reference sequence). Trimming removed 5 bases from V and 0 bases from J, with 10 bases in between. This CDR3 contains 13 residues. CDR3 residues: CAWVRQTNYGYTF. As DNA, the CDR3 is TGTGCCTGGGTTAGACAGACTAACTATGGCTACACCTTC.

The V gene is TRBV6-6, the J gene TRBJ1-2, with no clear D. The V end was cut by 5 bases, the J end by 2 bases, with 12 bases between. This CDR3 is built from 14 residues. CDR1 and CDR2 from the germline V gene are MNHNY and SVGAGI (reference sequence). The CDR3 loop reads CASSPRTANYGYTF. The CDR3 coding sequence is TGTGCCAGCAGTCCACGGACGGCCAACTATGGCTACACCTTC.

V is TRBV7-2 and J is TRBJ1-5; D is undetermined. The CDR3 consists of 13 residues. Germline loops: CDR1 SGHTA, CDR2 FQGNSA. V was clipped by 3 bases and J by 8 bases, with 11 bases between them. In nucleotides, the CDR3 is TGTGCCAGCAGCTTTAACGCAAGGGAGCCCCAGCATTTT. Translated: CASSFNAREPQHF. The entire variable domain, with the rest obtained from reference TRBV7-2 and TRBJ1-5, is as follows: GAGVSQSPSNKVTEKGKDVELRCDPISGHTALYWYRQSLGQGLEFLIYFQGNSAPDKSGLPSDRFSAERTGGSVSTLTIQRTQQEDSAVYLCASSFNAREPQHFGDGTRLSIL.